The clone carrying this TCR beta chain was counted only a few times. The sample is drawn from a study of human T cells and chemical hapten exposure. TCRdb itself ran the RACE reads through MiXCR, one entry per CDR3 protein. Among fewer than 70,000 distinct CDR3 sequences listed, approximately 10% were seen once. The germline V and J ends were trimmed by 3 bases and 8 bases, with 17 bases remaining between them. The CDR3 has 14 amino acids. The germline gives CDR1 DFQATT, CDR2 SNEGSKA (reference sequence). Time point in this sample: pre-sensitization, week 0. The treatment is: therapeutic diphenylcyclopropenone sensitization with weekly scalp DPC.

V usage is TRBV20-1 and J usage is TRBJ2-1; D unclear. The source was whole blood, collected in connection with sensitization to the hapten diphenylcyclopropenone (DPC). The TCR originated in a woman aged 50 to 60 with alopecia areata. Some clones in this sample may be carry-over from other donors' samples. CDR3: CSASRPHGRYEQFF. In DNA form, the CDR3 reads TGCAGTGCTAGTAGGCCCCACGGGCGCTATGAGCAGTTCTTC.